The subject of this entry is one TCR beta chain. Seattle enrolled patients during active infection and tracked them longitudinally. The CDR3 runs to 16 residues. Trimming cost V 0 bases and J 8 bases; bases outside gene matches: 8. Germline lookup yields CDR1 LGHDT and CDR2 YNNKEL (reference sequence). The data derive from a study of blood T cell repertoires in COVID-19. Study-wide context: The samples span acute and convalescent COVID-19 from the United States, Italy and Spain. Nucleic acid was either cDNA or gDNA, and it came from T cells, B-cell-depleted T cells, or PBMCs.

In the source study's methods: Reference gene primers were amplified, and this amplification served to estimate nucleated cell counts. Repertoires were generated with immunoSEQ multiplex PCR, while TCRdb's copy carries only in-frame clones and drops some. V and J calls and clone size are copied from that table; D and trimming were computed from the DNA. Here the sample spans fewer than 300,000 clones, around 82% being singletons. This sequence joins TRBV3-1 (or the pseudogene TRBV3-2) and TRBJ1-4, with 8 bases identical to TRBD1. Sample: peripheral blood. The TCR sequence derives from a human donor with COVID-19, enrolled during active disease. The donor label of this sample is uncertain. The CDR3 is CASSQDRGRPGEKLFF. The CDR3 DNA reads as TGTGCCAGCAGCCAAGACAGGGGGCGACCGGGCGAAAAACTGTTTTTT.